One sample yielded the 16 T cell receptor beta chains listed below, sequenced in a study of cytomegalovirus exposure and HLA in healthy donors. Researchers ran the PCR with 60 Vbeta and 13 Jbeta primers. The data were produced by immunoSEQ multiplex PCR, yet TCRdb's version contains in-frame clones alone and is incomplete. The sample shows approximately 100,000 clones, 70% to 80% of them seen only once. Sequencing used PBMCs. The receptors here all came from a boy aged 5 to 17 in good health and CMV-seronegative.

This clone was counted once. The J gene is TRBJ1-2, the V gene TRBV29-1; 10 nucleotides align to TRBD1. The CDR3 has 15 residues. Germline assignment: CDR1 SQVTM and CDR2 ANQGSEA. V trimming: 1 base; J trimming: 4 bases; junction bases outside the gene matches: 6. The chain's CDR3 is CSVEGEGQGSYGYTF. DNA for the CDR3: TGCAGCGTTGAAGGGGAGGGACAGGGGAGCTATGGCTACACCTTC. Using reference TRBV29-1 and TRBJ1-2 for the parts outside the CDR3, the full variable domain is SAVISQKPSRDICQRGTSLTIQCQVDSQVTMMFWYRQQPGQSLTLIATANQGSEATYESGFVIDKFPISRPNLTFSTLTVSNMSPEDSSIYLCSVEGEGQGSYGYTFGSGTRLTVV.

This clone was counted once. The gene calls are TRBV28 and TRBJ1-6, with D uncertain. Germline V lookup: CDR1 MDHEN, CDR2 SYDVKM. V lost 3 bases, J lost 9 bases, and 12 bases lay in between. The CDR3 loop spans 14 amino acids. The CDR3 sequence: CASSFEESGSPLHF. The CDR3 bases are TGTGCCAGCAGTTTTGAGGAATCGGGTTCACCCCTCCACTTT.

This chain uses TRBV2 with TRBJ1-3; TRBD1 is a possible D gene (6 bases). The CDR3 has 16 residues. V gave up 4 bases and J gave up 1 base, with 14 bases separating them. The germline gives CDR1 SNHLY, CDR2 FYNNEI. The CDR3: CASSGGTGSSGNTIYF. The CDR3 nucleotides are TGTGCCAGCAGTGGGGGCACAGGGAGTTCTGGAAACACCATATATTTT.

The chain uses TRBV2 and TRBJ2-1, with 10 bases aligning to TRBD2. Unmatched junction bases numbered 11, after V lost 5 bases and J lost 4 bases. The CDR3 runs to 17 residues. Germline CDR1 and CDR2: SNHLY and FYNNEI. The CDR3 is CASSKYFSGGEYNEQFF. CDR3 coding DNA: TGTGCCAGCAGTAAATATTTCAGCGGGGGGGAATACAATGAGCAGTTCTTC.

This clone was found once. The DNA for the CDR3 is TGTGCCAGCAGCCTGAGAGGAGGGGCGGGCACAGATACGCAGTATTTT. This sequence encodes CASSLRGGAGTDTQYF. This chain joins TRBV9 and TRBJ2-3; D might be TRBD2 (6 bases). With 4 bases removed from V and 1 base from J, the gap between germline ends came to 16 bases. The germline CDR1 and CDR2 sequences are SGDLS and YYNGEE. This CDR3 has 16 amino acids.

The chain is built from TRBV10-3 and TRBJ2-1; D gene ambiguous. The CDR3 is 13 amino acids. From germline, CDR1 is ENHRY and CDR2 SYGVKD. Trimming took off 7 bases at V and 5 bases at J, with 12 bases between the two ends. In nucleotides, the CDR3 is TGTGCCATCACCCTGACACCTGACAATGAGCAGTTCTTC. It yields the protein CAITLTPDNEQFF.

The table lists this clone with a few counts. V and J are TRBV6-5 and TRBJ1-1, with D maybe TRBD1 (5 bases). V lost 5 bases, J lost 1 base, and 14 bases lay in between. Germline V gene sequence: CDR1 MNHEY, CDR2 SVGAGI. CDR3 length equals 15 residues. CDR3 sequence (DNA): TGTGCCAGCAGTCCAATGGGGCTCGGGAACACTGAAGCTTTCTTT. The encoded protein is CASSPMGLGNTEAFF.

The chain uses TRBV6-5 and TRBJ1-6; D is perhaps TRBD1 (6 bases). CDR1 and CDR2 from the germline V gene are MNHEY and SVGAGI. The CDR3 contains 15 residues. V dropped 6 bases and J dropped 7 bases, with 16 bases sitting between them. For the CDR3, the DNA is TGTGCCAGCAGCTATAGCCGGGACACCAATTCACCCCTCCACTTT. It is translated as CASSYSRDTNSPLHF.

This sequence joins TRBV28 and TRBJ2-1; 9 bases are a match to TRBD1. The CDR3 totals 14 residues. Germline V gives CDR1 MDHEN, CDR2 SYDVKM. Losses at the gene ends were 3 bases for V and 8 bases for J; bases not matched to a gene: 5. CDR3 residues: CASSFWGQGDEQFF. DNA of the CDR3: TGTGCCAGCAGTTTTTGGGGACAGGGAGATGAGCAGTTCTTC.

CDR3: CASSFRAKQETQYF. CDR3 in DNA: TGTGCCAGCAGCTTCAGGGCTAAACAAGAGACCCAGTACTTC. V usage is TRBV7-8 and J usage is TRBJ2-5; weak D call: TRBD1 (5 bases). This CDR3 contains 14 residues. Trimming stripped 3 bases from V and 2 bases from J, with 10 bases between. Germline values: CDR1 SGHVS, CDR2 FQNEAQ.

The table lists this clone with a few counts. The chain has TRBV29-1 and TRBJ2-3, with 7 bases matching TRBD1. This CDR3 has 12 amino acids. Germline values: CDR1 SQVTM, CDR2 ANQGSEA. The junction had 4 bases not matched to a gene; V was cut back by 8 bases and J by 2 bases. The CDR3 is CSHQGVTDTQYF. The CDR3 bases are TGCAGCCACCAGGGGGTCACAGATACGCAGTATTTT.

V and J are TRBV7-3 and TRBJ1-1; D is perhaps TRBD1 (5 bases). The germline gives CDR1 SGHTA, CDR2 FQGTGA. The CDR3 is 14 residues long. With 5 bases removed from V and 3 bases from J, the gap between germline ends came to 13 bases. CDR3: CASSRRGGDTEAFF. The DNA of the CDR3 is TGTGCCAGCAGCCGCCGGGGGGGGGACACTGAAGCTTTCTTT.

The V and J genes are TRBV5-6 and TRBJ1-4; weak D call: TRBD1 (6 bases). The CDR3 contains 14 residues. V was cut by 4 bases and J by 5 bases, with 12 bases left in between. Germline V lookup: CDR1 SGHDT, CDR2 YYEEEE. The chain's CDR3 is CASSRTGINEKLFF. Here the CDR3 DNA reads TGTGCCAGCAGCCGTACAGGGATAAATGAAAAACTGTTTTTT.

V and J are TRBV7-6 and TRBJ2-5; perhaps TRBD2 as D (6 bases). The germline CDR1 and CDR2 sequences are SGHVS and FNYEAQ. The CDR3 has 16 amino acids. Trimming removed 1 base from V and 4 bases from J, with 16 bases in between. CDR3 nucleotide sequence: TGTGCCAGCAGCTTAGGGCGGGCCGGAGGGCGAGAGACCCAGTACTTC. Translated, it gives CASSLGRAGGRETQYF. The entire variable domain, with the rest obtained from reference TRBV7-6 and TRBJ2-5, is as follows: GAGVSQSPRYKVTKRGQDVALRCDPISGHVSLYWYRQALGQGPEFLTYFNYEAQQDKSGLPNDRFSAERPEGSISTLTIQRTEQRDSAMYRCASSLGRAGGRETQYFGPGTRLLVL.

The J gene is TRBJ2-1, the V gene TRBV7-3; 8 bases are a match to TRBD2. J was trimmed by 10 bases and V by 5 bases; bases with no gene match: 13. The CDR3 length is 15 residues. The germline V gene has CDR1 SGHTA and CDR2 FQGTGA. The CDR3 bases are TGTGCCAGCAGCCCCCGGGGAGCGGGAGAAGGGGAGCAGTTCTTC. Protein sequence: CASSPRGAGEGEQFF.

This chain connects TRBV7-3 to TRBJ2-3, with 9 positions matching TRBD2. Trimming cost V 4 bases and J 3 bases; bases outside gene matches: 8. This CDR3 spans 16 amino acids. Germline V gives CDR1 SGHTA, CDR2 FQGTGA. The CDR3 protein is CASSSKPGLATDTQYF. The CDR3 bases are TGTGCCAGCAGCTCCAAACCGGGACTAGCAACAGATACGCAGTATTTT.